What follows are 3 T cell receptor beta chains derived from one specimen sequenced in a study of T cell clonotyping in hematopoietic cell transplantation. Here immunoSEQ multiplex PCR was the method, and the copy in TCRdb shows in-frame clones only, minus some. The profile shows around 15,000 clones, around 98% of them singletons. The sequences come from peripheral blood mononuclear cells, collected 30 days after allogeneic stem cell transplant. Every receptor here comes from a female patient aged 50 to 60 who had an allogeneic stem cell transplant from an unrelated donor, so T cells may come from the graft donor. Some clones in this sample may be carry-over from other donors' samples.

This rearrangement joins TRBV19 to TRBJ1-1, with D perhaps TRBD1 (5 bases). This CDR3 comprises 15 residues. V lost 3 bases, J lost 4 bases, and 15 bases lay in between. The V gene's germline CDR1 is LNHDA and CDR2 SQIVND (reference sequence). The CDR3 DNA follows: TGTGCCAGTAGTATTGGTGGGGGAACGCGCACTGAAGCTTTCTTT. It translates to CASSIGGGTRTEAFF.

CDR3 DNA sequence: TGTGCCTGGAGTGTTCGGGAAAAACTGTTTTTT. Amino acids: CAWSVREKLFF. This chain joins TRBV30 and TRBJ1-4; no clear D gene. This CDR3 spans 11 amino acids. The ends were cut back, 0 bases at V and 8 bases at J, with 4 bases in the middle. Germline values: CDR1 GTSNPN, CDR2 SVGIG (reference sequence).

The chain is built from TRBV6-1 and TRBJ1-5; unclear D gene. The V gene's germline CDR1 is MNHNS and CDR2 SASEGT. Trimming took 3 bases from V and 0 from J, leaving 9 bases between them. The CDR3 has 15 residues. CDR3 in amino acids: CASSEKPYSNQPQHF. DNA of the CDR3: TGTGCCAGCAGTGAGAAGCCCTATAGCAATCAGCCCCAGCATTTT.